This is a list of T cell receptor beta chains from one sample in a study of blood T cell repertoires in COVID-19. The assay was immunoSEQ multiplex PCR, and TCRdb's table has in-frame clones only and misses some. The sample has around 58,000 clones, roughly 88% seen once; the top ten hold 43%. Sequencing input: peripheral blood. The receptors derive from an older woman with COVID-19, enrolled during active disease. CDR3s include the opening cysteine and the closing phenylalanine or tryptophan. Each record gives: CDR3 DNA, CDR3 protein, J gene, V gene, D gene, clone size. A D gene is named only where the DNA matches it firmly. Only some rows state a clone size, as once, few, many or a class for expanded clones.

TGTGCCAGCAGCGTCAGGGGGCCAAATGAAAAACTGTTTTTT CASSVRGPNEKLFF TRBJ1-4 TRBV7-9 TRBD1 NA
TGCAGCGTTGTTAGCTTAACACGGGGCTACACCTTC CSVVSLTRGYTF TRBJ1-2 TRBV29-1 NA NA
TGTGCCAGCAGGGGTTCAGGACAGGGAACGCAGTATTTT CASRGSGQGTQYF TRBJ2-3 TRBV6-5 TRBD1 once
TGTGCCAGCAGTGGGGGACAACGTTCCAACGAGCAGTACTTC CASSGGQRSNEQYF TRBJ2-7 TRBV2 NA NA
TGTGCCAGCAGTTTCAGGGTTGCCGAGCAGTACTTC CASSFRVAEQYF TRBJ2-7 TRBV28 NA NA
TGTGCCAGCAGCTTACCAGGGGGCTATGGCTACACCTTC CASSLPGGYGYTF TRBJ1-2 TRBV5-5 TRBD1 once
TGTGCCAGCTCCTCTACAACGGGAGTTGGGGCTTACGAGCAGTACTTC CASSSTTGVGAYEQYF TRBJ2-7 TRBV18 NA NA
TGTGCCAGCAGCTTAACCCCGGGACAGGGGACTGAAAAACTGTTTTTT CASSLTPGQGTEKLFF TRBJ1-4 TRBV7-9 TRBD1 NA
TGTGCCAGCAGCTTAGGGGACTATCAGCAGTACTTC CASSLGDYQQYF TRBJ2-7 TRBV11-3 TRBD2 NA
TGTGCCAGCAGGCTACAGGGCCCGAATTTAGATACGCAGTATTTT CASRLQGPNLDTQYF TRBJ2-3 TRBV6-1 NA NA
TGTGCCAGCAGTTACGCGGCGTGGGGGGGCTCTGAAGCTTTCTTT CASSYAAWGGSEAFF TRBJ1-1 TRBV6-5 NA NA
TGTGCCAGCAGTTTTCAGGGAGGCGGGGAGCTGTTTTTT CASSFQGGGELFF TRBJ2-2 TRBV12-3/TRBV12-4 NA NA
TGTGCCAGCAGCTTTGGGGGCGCGGCGGGCTATGGCTACACCTTC CASSFGGAAGYGYTF TRBJ1-2 TRBV5-8 NA NA
TGTGCCATGCAGGGGACACAGAACACTGAAGCTTTCTTT CAMQGTQNTEAFF TRBJ1-1 TRBV2 NA NA
TGCGCCAGCAGCTCCGGGACAGCTAACTATGGCTACACCTTC CASSSGTANYGYTF TRBJ1-2 TRBV10-2 TRBD1 NA
TGCGCCAGCAGCCAAGGGGCCGCGGGGTACTACAATGAGCAGTTCTTC CASSQGAAGYYNEQFF TRBJ2-1 TRBV4-1 NA NA
TGTGCCAGCAGCTTGGCAGGGGGTGTGGATTCACCCCTCCACTTT CASSLAGGVDSPLHF TRBJ1-6 TRBV5-6 TRBD1 NA
TGTGCCAGCAGTTTACGCAGGGGGCGCGATCAGCCCCAGCATTTT CASSLRRGRDQPQHF TRBJ1-5 TRBV27 TRBD1 NA
TGTGCCAGCAGTGGTAGGACAATGAACTATGGCTACACCTTC CASSGRTMNYGYTF TRBJ1-2 TRBV25-1 NA NA
TGCGCCAGCAGCTTGGGGGCACGGGGGGCCACCGGGGAGCTGTTTTTT CASSLGARGATGELFF TRBJ2-2 TRBV5-1 NA few